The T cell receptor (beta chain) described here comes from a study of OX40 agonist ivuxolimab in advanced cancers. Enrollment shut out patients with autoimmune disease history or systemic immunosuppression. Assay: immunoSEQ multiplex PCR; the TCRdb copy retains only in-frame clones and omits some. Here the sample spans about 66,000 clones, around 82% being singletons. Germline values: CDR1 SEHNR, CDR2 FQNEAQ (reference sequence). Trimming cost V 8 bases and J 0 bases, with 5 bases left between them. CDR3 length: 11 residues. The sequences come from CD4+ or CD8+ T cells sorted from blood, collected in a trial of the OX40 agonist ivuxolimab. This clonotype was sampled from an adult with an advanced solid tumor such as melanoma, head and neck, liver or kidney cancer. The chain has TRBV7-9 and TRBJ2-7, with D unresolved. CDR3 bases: TGTGCCAGCGGGTTCTCCTACGAGCAGTACTTC. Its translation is CASGFSYEQYF.